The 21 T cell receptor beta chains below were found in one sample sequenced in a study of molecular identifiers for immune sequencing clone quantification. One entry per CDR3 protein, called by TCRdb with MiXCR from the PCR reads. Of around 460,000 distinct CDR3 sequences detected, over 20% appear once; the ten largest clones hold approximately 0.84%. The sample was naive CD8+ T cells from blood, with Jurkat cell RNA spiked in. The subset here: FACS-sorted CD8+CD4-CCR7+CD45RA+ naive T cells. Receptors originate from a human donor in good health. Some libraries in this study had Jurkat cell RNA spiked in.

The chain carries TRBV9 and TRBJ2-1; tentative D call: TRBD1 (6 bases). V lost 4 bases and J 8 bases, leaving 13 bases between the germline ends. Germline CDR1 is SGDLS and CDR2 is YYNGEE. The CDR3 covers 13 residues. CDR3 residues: CASSPPRGDEQFF. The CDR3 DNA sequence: TGTGCCAGCAGCCCACCCAGGGGCGATGAGCAGTTCTTC.

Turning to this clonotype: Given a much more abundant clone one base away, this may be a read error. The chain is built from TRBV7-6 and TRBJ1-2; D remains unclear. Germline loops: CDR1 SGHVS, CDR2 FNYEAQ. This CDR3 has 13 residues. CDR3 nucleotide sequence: TGTGCCAGCAGCCCCGGCCCGCACTATGGCTGCACCTTC. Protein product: CASSPGPHYGCTF.

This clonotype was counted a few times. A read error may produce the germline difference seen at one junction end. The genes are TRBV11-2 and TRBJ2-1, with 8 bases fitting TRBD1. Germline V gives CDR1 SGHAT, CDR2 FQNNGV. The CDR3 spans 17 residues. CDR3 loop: CASSPRPPGGSDNEQFF. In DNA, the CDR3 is TGTGCCAGCAGCCCTCGGCCCCCAGGGGGCTCCGACAATGAGCAGTTCTTC.

CDR3 in DNA: TGCAGCGTTGAAGGCCAGACTAACTACGAGCAGTACTTC. It codes for CSVEGQTNYEQYF. This chain uses TRBV29-1 with TRBJ2-7, with D possibly matching TRBD2 (5 bases). The CDR3 is 13 amino acids. Germline V gives CDR1 SQVTM, CDR2 ANQGSEA. Trimming shortened V by 1 base and J by 3 bases, and 10 bases separated the two germline ends.

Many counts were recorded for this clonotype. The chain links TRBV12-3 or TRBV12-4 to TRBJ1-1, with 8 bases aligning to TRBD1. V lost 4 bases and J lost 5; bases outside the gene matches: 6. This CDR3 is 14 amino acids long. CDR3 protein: CASSSSGGLTEAFF. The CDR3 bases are TGTGCCAGCAGTTCATCAGGGGGCCTTACTGAAGCTTTCTTT.

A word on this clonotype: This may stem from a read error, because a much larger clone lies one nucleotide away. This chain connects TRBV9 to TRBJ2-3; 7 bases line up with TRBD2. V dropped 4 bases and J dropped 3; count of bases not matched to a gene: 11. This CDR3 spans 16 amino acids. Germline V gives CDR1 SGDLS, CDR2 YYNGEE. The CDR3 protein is CASSQRRTGGTDTQYF. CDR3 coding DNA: TGTGCCAGCAGCCAAAGAAGAACGGGAGGTACAGATACGCAGTATTTT.

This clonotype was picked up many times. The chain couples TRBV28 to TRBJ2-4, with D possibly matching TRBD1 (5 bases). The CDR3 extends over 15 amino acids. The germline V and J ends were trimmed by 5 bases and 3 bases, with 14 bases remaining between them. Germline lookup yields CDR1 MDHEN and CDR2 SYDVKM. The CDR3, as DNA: TGTGCCAGCAGTCTACTAATTGACAGCAAAAACATTCAGTACTTC. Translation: CASSLLIDSKNIQYF.

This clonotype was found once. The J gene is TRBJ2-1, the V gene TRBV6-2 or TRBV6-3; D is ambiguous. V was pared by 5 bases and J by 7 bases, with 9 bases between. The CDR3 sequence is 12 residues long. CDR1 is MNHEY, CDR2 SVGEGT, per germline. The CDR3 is CASSPFKNEQFF. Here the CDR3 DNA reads TGTGCCAGCAGTCCATTCAAAAATGAGCAGTTCTTC.

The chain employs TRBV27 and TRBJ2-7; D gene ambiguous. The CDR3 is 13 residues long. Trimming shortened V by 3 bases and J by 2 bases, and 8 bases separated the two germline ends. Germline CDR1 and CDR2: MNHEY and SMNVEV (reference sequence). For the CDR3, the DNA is TGTGCCAGCAGTTTTTTGGATACCTACGAGCAGTACTTC. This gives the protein CASSFLDTYEQYF.

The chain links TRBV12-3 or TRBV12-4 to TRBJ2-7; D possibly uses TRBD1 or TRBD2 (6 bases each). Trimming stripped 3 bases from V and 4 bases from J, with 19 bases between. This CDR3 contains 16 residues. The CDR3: CASSFIGGQTHYEQYF. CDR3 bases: TGTGCCAGCAGTTTTATCGGGGGCCAAACCCATTACGAGCAGTACTTC.

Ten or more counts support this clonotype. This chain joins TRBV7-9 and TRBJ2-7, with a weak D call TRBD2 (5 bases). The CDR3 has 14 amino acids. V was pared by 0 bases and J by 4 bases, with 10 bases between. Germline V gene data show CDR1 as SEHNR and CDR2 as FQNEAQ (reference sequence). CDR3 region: CASSLAGPGYEQYF. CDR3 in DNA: TGTGCCAGCAGCTTAGCGGGCCCGGGGTACGAGCAGTACTTC.

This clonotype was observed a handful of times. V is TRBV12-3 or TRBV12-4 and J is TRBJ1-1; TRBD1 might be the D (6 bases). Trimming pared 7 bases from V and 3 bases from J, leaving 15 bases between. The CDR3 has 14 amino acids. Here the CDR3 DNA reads TGTGCCAGCACTCCACAGGGCTGGGACACTGAAGCTTTCTTT. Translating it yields CASTPQGWDTEAFF.

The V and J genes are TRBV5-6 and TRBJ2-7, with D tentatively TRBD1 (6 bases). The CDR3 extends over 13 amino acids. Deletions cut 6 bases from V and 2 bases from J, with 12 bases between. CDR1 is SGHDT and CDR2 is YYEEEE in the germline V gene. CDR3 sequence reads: CASNFEGAYEQYF. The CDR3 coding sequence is TGTGCCAGCAACTTTGAGGGGGCCTACGAGCAGTACTTC.

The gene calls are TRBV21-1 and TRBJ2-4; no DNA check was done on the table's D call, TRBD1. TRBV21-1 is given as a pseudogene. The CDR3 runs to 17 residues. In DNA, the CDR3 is TGTGCCAGCAGCAAAGGGTCAAGGGGTCCCACCGGGGACATTCAGTACTTC. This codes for CASSKGSRGPTGDIQYF.

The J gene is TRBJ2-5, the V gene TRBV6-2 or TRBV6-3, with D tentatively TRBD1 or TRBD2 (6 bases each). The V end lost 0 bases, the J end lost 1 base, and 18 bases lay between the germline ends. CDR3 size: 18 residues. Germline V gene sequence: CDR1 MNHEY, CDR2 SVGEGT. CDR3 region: CASSYSGPTRGPQETQYF. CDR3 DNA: TGTGCCAGCAGTTACTCAGGCCCGACCCGGGGGCCCCAAGAGACCCAGTACTTC.

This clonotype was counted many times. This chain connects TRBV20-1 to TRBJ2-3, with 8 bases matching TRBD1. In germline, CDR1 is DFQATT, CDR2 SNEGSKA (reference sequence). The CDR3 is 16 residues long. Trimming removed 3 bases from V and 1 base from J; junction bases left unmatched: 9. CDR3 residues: CSASTQGALGTDTQYF. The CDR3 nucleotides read TGCAGTGCTAGCACGCAGGGGGCCCTCGGCACAGATACGCAGTATTTT.

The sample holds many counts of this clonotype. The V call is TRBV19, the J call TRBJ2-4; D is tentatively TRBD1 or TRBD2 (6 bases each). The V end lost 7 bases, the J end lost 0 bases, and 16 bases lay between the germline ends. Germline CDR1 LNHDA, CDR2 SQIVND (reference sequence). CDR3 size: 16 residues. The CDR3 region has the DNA TGTGCCAGTATAGGGGGGCAGGGACTAGCCAAAAACATTCAGTACTTC. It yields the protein CASIGGQGLAKNIQYF. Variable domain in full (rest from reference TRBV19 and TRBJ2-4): DGGITQSPKYLFRKEGQNVTLSCEQNLNHDAMYWYRQDPGQGLRLIYYSQIVNDFQKGDIAEGYSVSREKKESFPLTVTSAQKNPTAFYLCASIGGQGLAKNIQYFGAGTRLSVL.

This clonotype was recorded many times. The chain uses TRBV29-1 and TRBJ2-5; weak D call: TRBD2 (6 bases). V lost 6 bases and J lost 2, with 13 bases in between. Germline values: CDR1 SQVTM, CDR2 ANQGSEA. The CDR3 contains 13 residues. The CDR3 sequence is CSVPGTLQETQYF. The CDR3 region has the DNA TGCAGCGTCCCCGGGACTTTACAAGAGACCCAGTACTTC. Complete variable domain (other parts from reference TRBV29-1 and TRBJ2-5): SAVISQKPSRDICQRGTSLTIQCQVDSQVTMMFWYRQQPGQSLTLIATANQGSEATYESGFVIDKFPISRPNLTFSTLTVSNMSPEDSSIYLCSVPGTLQETQYFGPGTRLLVL.

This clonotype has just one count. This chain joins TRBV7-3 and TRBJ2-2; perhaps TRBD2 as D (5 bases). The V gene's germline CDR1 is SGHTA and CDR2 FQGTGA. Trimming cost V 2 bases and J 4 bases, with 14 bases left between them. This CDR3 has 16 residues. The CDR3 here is CASSLPNPRATGELFF. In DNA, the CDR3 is TGTGCCAGCAGCTTACCGAATCCGAGGGCCACCGGGGAGCTGTTTTTT.

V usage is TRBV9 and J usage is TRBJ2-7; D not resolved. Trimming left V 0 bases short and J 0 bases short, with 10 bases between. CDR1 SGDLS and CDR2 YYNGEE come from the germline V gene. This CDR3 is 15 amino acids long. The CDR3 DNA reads TGTGCCAGCAGCGTAGGGGGTTTATACTCCTACGAGCAGTACTTC. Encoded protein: CASSVGGLYSYEQYF.

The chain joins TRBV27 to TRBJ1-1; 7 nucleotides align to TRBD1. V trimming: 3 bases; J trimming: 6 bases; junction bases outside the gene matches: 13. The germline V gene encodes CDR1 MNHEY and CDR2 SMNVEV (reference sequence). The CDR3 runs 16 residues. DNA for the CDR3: TGTGCCAGCAGTTTTGGAGTTGGATCAGGGGGATCTGAAGCTTTCTTT. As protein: CASSFGVGSGGSEAFF.